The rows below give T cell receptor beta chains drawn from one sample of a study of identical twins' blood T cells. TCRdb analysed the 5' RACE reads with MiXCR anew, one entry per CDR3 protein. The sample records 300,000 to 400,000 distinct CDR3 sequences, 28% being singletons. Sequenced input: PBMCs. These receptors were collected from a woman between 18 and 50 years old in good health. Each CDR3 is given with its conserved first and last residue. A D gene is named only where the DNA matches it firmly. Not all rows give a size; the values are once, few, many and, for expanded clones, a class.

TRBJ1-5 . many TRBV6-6 TGTGCCAGCAGCCCCGGGGGACGGAATCAGCCCCAGCATTTT CASSPGGRNQPQHF
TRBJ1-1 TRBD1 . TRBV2 TGTGCCAGCAGATTAGACAGGGGGGACACTGAAGTTTTCTTT CASRLDRGDTEVFF
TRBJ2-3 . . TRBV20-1 TGCAGTGCTAACATAAACACAGATACGCAGTATTTT CSANINTDTQYF
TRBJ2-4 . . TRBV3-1 TGTGCCAGCAGCCAAGGGAACGGGAGAGCCAAAAACATTCAGTACTTC CASSQGNGRAKNIQYF
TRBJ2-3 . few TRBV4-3 TGCGCCAGCAGCCAAGGGACGGGAGTCGGCACAGATACGCAGTATTTT CASSQGTGVGTDTQYF
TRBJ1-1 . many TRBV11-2 TGTGCCAGCAGCTTTTCATACAGTGAAGCTTTCTTT CASSFSYSEAFF
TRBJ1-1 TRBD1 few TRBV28 TGTGCCAGCAGTTCGATCGGACAGGGCCAAGGACACACTGAAGCTTTCTTT CASSSIGQGQGHTEAFF
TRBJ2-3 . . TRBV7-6 TGTGCCAGCAGCTTGGGGATCATCGGGGCCACAGGTACGCAGTATTTT CASSLGIIGATGTQYF
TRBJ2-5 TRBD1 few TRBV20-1 TGCAGTGCTAGAGAAGGGGGACAGGGGTTGGAGACCCAGTACTTC CSAREGGQGLETQYF
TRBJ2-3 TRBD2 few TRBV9 TGTGCCAGCAGCGCGGGACTAGGAGAAGATACGCAGTATTTT CASSAGLGEDTQYF
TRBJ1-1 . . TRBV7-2 TGTGCCAGCAGTTATGTTCAGGGGTTAGGGACTGAAGCTTTCTTT CASSYVQGLGTEAFF
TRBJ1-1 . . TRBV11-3 TGTGCCAGCAGCCCGGAACCTTCGGGCTTTAACACTGAAGCTTTCTTT CASSPEPSGFNTEAFF
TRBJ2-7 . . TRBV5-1 TGCGCCAGCAGCTTGTCCGCGAACGAGCAGTACTTC CASSLSANEQYF
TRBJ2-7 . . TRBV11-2 TGTGCCAGCAGCTCCACAGCCCCCTACGAGCAGTACTTC CASSSTAPYEQYF
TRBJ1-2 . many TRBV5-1 TGCGCCAGCAGCTTGGACCGGGACAAAAAGGCCTTC CASSLDRDKKAF
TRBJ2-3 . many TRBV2 TGTGCCAGCAGGGACCCAGGGGGGTCAGATACGCAGTATTTT CASRDPGGSDTQYF
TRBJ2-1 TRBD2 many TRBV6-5 TGTGCCAGCAGCTCCGGGACTAGTCGTTACAATGAGCAGTTCTTC CASSSGTSRYNEQFF
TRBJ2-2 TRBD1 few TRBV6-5 TGTGCCAGCAGTGACAGGGGGGCCGGGGAGCTGTTTTTT CASSDRGAGELFF